This TCR beta chain emerged from a study of blood T cell repertoires in COVID-19. Study-level background: Samples of COVID-19 (acute and convalescent) were obtained from the United States, Italy and Spain.

Sequencing used immunoSEQ multiplex PCR; TCRdb keeps in-frame clones, though not all of them. The data contain 250,000 or so clones, roughly nine tenths of them singletons. With V trimmed by 6 bases and J by 2 bases, 17 bases remained unmatched. Germline V gives CDR1 MDHEN, CDR2 SYDVKM. CDR3 length: 19 amino acids. The material sequenced was peripheral blood. The chain recombines TRBV28 with TRBJ2-2, with 8 bases matching TRBD1. The sequence derives from a man aged 35-49 years with active or convalescent COVID-19. The CDR3 sequence: CASRRPSRRQGPNTGELFF. Written as DNA, the CDR3 is TGTGCCAGCAGACGCCCATCCCGGCGACAGGGGCCTAACACCGGGGAGCTGTTTTTT.